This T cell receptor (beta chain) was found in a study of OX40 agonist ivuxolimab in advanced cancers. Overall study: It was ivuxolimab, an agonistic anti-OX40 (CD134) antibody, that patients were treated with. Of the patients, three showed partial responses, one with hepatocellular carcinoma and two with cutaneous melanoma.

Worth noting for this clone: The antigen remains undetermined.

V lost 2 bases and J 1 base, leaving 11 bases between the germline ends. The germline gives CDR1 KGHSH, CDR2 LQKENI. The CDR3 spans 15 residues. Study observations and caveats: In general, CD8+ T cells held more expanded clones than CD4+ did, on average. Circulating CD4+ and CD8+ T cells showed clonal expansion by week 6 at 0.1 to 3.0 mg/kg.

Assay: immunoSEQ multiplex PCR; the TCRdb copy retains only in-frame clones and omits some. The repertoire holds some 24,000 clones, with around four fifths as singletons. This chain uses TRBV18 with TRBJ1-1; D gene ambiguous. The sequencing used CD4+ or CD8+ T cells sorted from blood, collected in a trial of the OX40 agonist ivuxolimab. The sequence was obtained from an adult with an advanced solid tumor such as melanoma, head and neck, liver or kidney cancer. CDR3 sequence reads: CASSPGEFGNTEAFF. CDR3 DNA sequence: TGTGCCAGCTCACCAGGGGAGTTTGGGAACACTGAAGCTTTCTTT.